These T cell receptor beta chains were read from a single sample in a study of CD8 T cells in Susac syndrome. One entry per CDR3 protein results from TCRdb running MiXCR on the immunoSEQ multiplex PCR reads. The sample lists fewer than 350,000 distinct CDR3 sequences, 92% occurring once. The sequencing sample was made of CD4+ T cells from PBMCs. These receptor sequences come from a human donor with multiple sclerosis. The CDR3 runs from the conserved cysteine through the conserved F or W. D genes are given only for firm matches. A row's size may be missing; if present it is once, few, many or a size class.

j_call d_call v_call clone_size cdr3_nt cdr3_aa
TRBJ2-2 NA TRBV7-2 NA TGTGCCAGCAGCTCTGATGCTACTAGGAACACCGGGGAGCTGTTTTTT CASSSDATRNTGELFF
TRBJ2-7 NA TRBV29-1 NA TGCAGCGTTTCCCAGACAGGAAGCTACGAGCAGTACTTC CSVSQTGSYEQYF
TRBJ1-1 TRBD1 TRBV6-5 NA TGTGCCAGCAGTTACTCGGACAGGGGGGATGAAGCTTTCTTT CASSYSDRGDEAFF
TRBJ1-6 NA TRBV10-2 NA TGCGCCAGCAGTCCCCTCTCCAATTCACCCCTCCACTTT CASSPLSNSPLHF
TRBJ2-2 NA TRBV5-1 few TGCGCCAGCAGCTTGGACTACACGAACACCGGGGAGCTGTTTTTT CASSLDYTNTGELFF
TRBJ2-3 NA TRBV3-1 NA TGTGCCAGCAGCCAAGTCGACAGGTCCCCCACAGATACGCAGTATTTT CASSQVDRSPTDTQYF
TRBJ2-7 NA TRBV4-3 NA TGCGCCAGCAGCCAAGGCCAATCCGCCTACGAGCAGTACTTC CASSQGQSAYEQYF
TRBJ1-1 TRBD1 TRBV11-2 NA TGTGCCAGCAGTCGACAGGGAGCCCGAGCTTTCTTT CASSRQGARAFF
TRBJ1-2 NA TRBV6-2/TRBV6-3 NA TGTGCCAGCAGACCCGCGGGGGATAACTATGGCTACACCTTC CASRPAGDNYGYTF
TRBJ2-5 TRBD2 TRBV6-6 NA TGTGCCACCACCCCCCGGGGGGGAGAGACCCAGTACTTC CATTPRGGETQYF
TRBJ2-6 NA TRBV29-1 NA TGCAGCGTTGACATAAGCTCTGGGGCCAACGTCCTGACTTTC CSVDISSGANVLTF
TRBJ2-2 NA TRBV20-1 NA TGCAGTGCTAGGAAGAGCGGCTTAACCGGGGAGCTGTTTTTT CSARKSGLTGELFF
TRBJ1-1 NA TRBV10-3 NA TGTGCCATCAGTGATCATGGAGGGAACACTGAAGCTTTCTTT CAISDHGGNTEAFF
TRBJ2-3 TRBD1 TRBV6-4 NA TGTGCCAGCAGTGAACCGGGACAGGACGTGGCGCAGTATTTT CASSEPGQDVAQYF
TRBJ2-2 TRBD2 TRBV5-1 once TGCGCCAGCACTGGACTAGCGGGGGCTGTCGGGGAGCTGTTTTTT CASTGLAGAVGELFF
TRBJ2-7 NA TRBV18 NA TGTGCCAGCTCGGCAGGGATCACCTACGAGCAGTACTTC CASSAGITYEQYF
TRBJ1-1 TRBD1 TRBV7-3 NA TGTGCCAGCAGCTATCGGGCGACAGGGAGGACTGAAGCTTTCTTT CASSYRATGRTEAFF
TRBJ2-6 NA TRBV29-1 NA TGCAGCGTTAAGGAAGGCAGGGAGGCCCTTCCTGGGGCCAACGTCCTGACTTTC CSVKEGREALPGANVLTF
TRBJ2-3 TRBD2 TRBV10-3 once TGTGCCATCAGTATTCACAGCGGGGCGAGCACAGATACGCAGTATTTT CAISIHSGASTDTQYF
TRBJ2-1 NA TRBV3-1 NA TGTGCCAGCAGCCAAATCCAGGTGGCCCAAAGCTCCTACAATGAGCAGTTCTTC CASSQIQVAQSSYNEQFF
TRBJ2-1 TRBD1 TRBV7-9 NA TGTGCCAGCAGCTTTAACGCCCCGGGACAGGGCGACAATGAGCAGTTCTTC CASSFNAPGQGDNEQFF
TRBJ1-1 NA TRBV14 NA TGTGCCAGCAACCGGGGGGGAGGGGGAGGCACTGAAGCTTTCTTT CASNRGGGGGTEAFF
TRBJ1-3 TRBD1 TRBV20-1 once TGCAGTGCTATGGGACAGCCAACTGGAAACACCATATATTTT CSAMGQPTGNTIYF
TRBJ2-1 TRBD2 TRBV7-9 NA TGTGCCAGCAGCTTAAGGTTACGCGGGGGGGCTTACAATGAGCAGTTCTTC CASSLRLRGGAYNEQFF
TRBJ1-2 NA TRBV2 NA TGTGCCAGCAGTATCCAGGGATTTGGGGGCTACACCTTC CASSIQGFGGYTF
TRBJ2-7 NA TRBV3-1 few TGTGCCAGCAGCCAAGTTGACGAGCAGTACTTC CASSQVDEQYF
TRBJ2-3 NA TRBV5-1 NA TGCGCCAGCAGCTTGGAAGACCCCTCAACAGATACGCAGTATTTT CASSLEDPSTDTQYF
TRBJ2-5 NA TRBV5-6 NA TGTGCCAGCAGCTTGCTACCGACGCTTCAAGAGACCCAGTACTTC CASSLLPTLQETQYF
TRBJ1-2 NA TRBV7-2 NA TGTGCCAGCAGCTTCGGGGGTCGGAACTATGGCTACACCTTC CASSFGGRNYGYTF
TRBJ2-1 NA TRBV18 NA TGTGCCAGCTCACCCCAGGAGGTTGTAGGGAATGAGCAGTTCTTC CASSPQEVVGNEQFF
TRBJ2-7 NA TRBV12-3/TRBV12-4 NA TGTGCCAGCAGTCCCGGACCGTTGAACTCCTACGAGCAGTACTTC CASSPGPLNSYEQYF
TRBJ2-1 NA TRBV30 NA TGTGCCTGGAGTGTAGGAAGTCAAGGAATCAATGAGCAGTTCTTC CAWSVGSQGINEQFF
TRBJ2-3 TRBD2 TRBV20-1 NA TGCAGTGCCGACAAAGGGACTAGCGGGGGGGCGGAGTATTTT CSADKGTSGGAEYF
TRBJ1-6 TRBD1 TRBV5-1 NA TGCGCCAGCAGCCAGGCCGGACAGGGAAGTTCACCCCTCCACTTT CASSQAGQGSSPLHF
TRBJ2-3 NA TRBV6-1 NA TGTGCCAGCAGTGCCGGACGCACAGATACGCAGTATTTT CASSAGRTDTQYF
TRBJ2-6 TRBD1 TRBV12-3/TRBV12-4 once TGTGCCAGGCTAACAGGGGCTCACTCTGGGGCCAACGTCCTGACTTTC CARLTGAHSGANVLTF
TRBJ2-5 NA TRBV19 few TGTGCCAGTAGTAGAGGAGGGGGACAAGAGACCCAGTACTTC CASSRGGGQETQYF
TRBJ2-2 TRBD1 TRBV18 NA TGTGCCAGCCAACCCGGACAGGGGGCCGGGGAGCTGTTTTTT CASQPGQGAGELFF
TRBJ2-7 NA TRBV30 NA TGTGCCTGGAGTGTACGGATTCTGGACGGCGAGCAGTACTTC CAWSVRILDGEQYF
TRBJ1-2 NA TRBV28 NA TGTGCCAGCCATCCGCCGGGGGACTACGCGGGCTACACCTTC CASHPPGDYAGYTF
TRBJ1-2 NA TRBV6-5 NA TGTGCCAGCAGTTACTCGAGAGGCGCGCGCTATGGCTACACCTTC CASSYSRGARYGYTF
TRBJ2-1 TRBD2 TRBV20-1 NA TGCAGTGCACGTGAGGTCGGGCTAGCGGGAGCCCCGGGTGAGCAGTTCTTC CSAREVGLAGAPGEQFF
TRBJ2-7 TRBD1 TRBV12-3/TRBV12-4 once TGTGCCAGCAGGCCGGGACAGGGCTCCTACGAGCAGTACTTC CASRPGQGSYEQYF
TRBJ1-2 NA TRBV2 few TGTGCCAGCAGTGAGGGCGGCTATGGCTACACCTTC CASSEGGYGYTF
TRBJ2-5 TRBD2 TRBV20-1 NA TGCAGTGCTAGAGTCGGCGGGAGCTTCCAAGAGACCCAGTACTTC CSARVGGSFQETQYF
TRBJ2-3 TRBD2 TRBV7-9 NA TGTGCCAGCAGCTTAGCGCCGGCTAGCGGTACGCAGTATTTT CASSLAPASGTQYF